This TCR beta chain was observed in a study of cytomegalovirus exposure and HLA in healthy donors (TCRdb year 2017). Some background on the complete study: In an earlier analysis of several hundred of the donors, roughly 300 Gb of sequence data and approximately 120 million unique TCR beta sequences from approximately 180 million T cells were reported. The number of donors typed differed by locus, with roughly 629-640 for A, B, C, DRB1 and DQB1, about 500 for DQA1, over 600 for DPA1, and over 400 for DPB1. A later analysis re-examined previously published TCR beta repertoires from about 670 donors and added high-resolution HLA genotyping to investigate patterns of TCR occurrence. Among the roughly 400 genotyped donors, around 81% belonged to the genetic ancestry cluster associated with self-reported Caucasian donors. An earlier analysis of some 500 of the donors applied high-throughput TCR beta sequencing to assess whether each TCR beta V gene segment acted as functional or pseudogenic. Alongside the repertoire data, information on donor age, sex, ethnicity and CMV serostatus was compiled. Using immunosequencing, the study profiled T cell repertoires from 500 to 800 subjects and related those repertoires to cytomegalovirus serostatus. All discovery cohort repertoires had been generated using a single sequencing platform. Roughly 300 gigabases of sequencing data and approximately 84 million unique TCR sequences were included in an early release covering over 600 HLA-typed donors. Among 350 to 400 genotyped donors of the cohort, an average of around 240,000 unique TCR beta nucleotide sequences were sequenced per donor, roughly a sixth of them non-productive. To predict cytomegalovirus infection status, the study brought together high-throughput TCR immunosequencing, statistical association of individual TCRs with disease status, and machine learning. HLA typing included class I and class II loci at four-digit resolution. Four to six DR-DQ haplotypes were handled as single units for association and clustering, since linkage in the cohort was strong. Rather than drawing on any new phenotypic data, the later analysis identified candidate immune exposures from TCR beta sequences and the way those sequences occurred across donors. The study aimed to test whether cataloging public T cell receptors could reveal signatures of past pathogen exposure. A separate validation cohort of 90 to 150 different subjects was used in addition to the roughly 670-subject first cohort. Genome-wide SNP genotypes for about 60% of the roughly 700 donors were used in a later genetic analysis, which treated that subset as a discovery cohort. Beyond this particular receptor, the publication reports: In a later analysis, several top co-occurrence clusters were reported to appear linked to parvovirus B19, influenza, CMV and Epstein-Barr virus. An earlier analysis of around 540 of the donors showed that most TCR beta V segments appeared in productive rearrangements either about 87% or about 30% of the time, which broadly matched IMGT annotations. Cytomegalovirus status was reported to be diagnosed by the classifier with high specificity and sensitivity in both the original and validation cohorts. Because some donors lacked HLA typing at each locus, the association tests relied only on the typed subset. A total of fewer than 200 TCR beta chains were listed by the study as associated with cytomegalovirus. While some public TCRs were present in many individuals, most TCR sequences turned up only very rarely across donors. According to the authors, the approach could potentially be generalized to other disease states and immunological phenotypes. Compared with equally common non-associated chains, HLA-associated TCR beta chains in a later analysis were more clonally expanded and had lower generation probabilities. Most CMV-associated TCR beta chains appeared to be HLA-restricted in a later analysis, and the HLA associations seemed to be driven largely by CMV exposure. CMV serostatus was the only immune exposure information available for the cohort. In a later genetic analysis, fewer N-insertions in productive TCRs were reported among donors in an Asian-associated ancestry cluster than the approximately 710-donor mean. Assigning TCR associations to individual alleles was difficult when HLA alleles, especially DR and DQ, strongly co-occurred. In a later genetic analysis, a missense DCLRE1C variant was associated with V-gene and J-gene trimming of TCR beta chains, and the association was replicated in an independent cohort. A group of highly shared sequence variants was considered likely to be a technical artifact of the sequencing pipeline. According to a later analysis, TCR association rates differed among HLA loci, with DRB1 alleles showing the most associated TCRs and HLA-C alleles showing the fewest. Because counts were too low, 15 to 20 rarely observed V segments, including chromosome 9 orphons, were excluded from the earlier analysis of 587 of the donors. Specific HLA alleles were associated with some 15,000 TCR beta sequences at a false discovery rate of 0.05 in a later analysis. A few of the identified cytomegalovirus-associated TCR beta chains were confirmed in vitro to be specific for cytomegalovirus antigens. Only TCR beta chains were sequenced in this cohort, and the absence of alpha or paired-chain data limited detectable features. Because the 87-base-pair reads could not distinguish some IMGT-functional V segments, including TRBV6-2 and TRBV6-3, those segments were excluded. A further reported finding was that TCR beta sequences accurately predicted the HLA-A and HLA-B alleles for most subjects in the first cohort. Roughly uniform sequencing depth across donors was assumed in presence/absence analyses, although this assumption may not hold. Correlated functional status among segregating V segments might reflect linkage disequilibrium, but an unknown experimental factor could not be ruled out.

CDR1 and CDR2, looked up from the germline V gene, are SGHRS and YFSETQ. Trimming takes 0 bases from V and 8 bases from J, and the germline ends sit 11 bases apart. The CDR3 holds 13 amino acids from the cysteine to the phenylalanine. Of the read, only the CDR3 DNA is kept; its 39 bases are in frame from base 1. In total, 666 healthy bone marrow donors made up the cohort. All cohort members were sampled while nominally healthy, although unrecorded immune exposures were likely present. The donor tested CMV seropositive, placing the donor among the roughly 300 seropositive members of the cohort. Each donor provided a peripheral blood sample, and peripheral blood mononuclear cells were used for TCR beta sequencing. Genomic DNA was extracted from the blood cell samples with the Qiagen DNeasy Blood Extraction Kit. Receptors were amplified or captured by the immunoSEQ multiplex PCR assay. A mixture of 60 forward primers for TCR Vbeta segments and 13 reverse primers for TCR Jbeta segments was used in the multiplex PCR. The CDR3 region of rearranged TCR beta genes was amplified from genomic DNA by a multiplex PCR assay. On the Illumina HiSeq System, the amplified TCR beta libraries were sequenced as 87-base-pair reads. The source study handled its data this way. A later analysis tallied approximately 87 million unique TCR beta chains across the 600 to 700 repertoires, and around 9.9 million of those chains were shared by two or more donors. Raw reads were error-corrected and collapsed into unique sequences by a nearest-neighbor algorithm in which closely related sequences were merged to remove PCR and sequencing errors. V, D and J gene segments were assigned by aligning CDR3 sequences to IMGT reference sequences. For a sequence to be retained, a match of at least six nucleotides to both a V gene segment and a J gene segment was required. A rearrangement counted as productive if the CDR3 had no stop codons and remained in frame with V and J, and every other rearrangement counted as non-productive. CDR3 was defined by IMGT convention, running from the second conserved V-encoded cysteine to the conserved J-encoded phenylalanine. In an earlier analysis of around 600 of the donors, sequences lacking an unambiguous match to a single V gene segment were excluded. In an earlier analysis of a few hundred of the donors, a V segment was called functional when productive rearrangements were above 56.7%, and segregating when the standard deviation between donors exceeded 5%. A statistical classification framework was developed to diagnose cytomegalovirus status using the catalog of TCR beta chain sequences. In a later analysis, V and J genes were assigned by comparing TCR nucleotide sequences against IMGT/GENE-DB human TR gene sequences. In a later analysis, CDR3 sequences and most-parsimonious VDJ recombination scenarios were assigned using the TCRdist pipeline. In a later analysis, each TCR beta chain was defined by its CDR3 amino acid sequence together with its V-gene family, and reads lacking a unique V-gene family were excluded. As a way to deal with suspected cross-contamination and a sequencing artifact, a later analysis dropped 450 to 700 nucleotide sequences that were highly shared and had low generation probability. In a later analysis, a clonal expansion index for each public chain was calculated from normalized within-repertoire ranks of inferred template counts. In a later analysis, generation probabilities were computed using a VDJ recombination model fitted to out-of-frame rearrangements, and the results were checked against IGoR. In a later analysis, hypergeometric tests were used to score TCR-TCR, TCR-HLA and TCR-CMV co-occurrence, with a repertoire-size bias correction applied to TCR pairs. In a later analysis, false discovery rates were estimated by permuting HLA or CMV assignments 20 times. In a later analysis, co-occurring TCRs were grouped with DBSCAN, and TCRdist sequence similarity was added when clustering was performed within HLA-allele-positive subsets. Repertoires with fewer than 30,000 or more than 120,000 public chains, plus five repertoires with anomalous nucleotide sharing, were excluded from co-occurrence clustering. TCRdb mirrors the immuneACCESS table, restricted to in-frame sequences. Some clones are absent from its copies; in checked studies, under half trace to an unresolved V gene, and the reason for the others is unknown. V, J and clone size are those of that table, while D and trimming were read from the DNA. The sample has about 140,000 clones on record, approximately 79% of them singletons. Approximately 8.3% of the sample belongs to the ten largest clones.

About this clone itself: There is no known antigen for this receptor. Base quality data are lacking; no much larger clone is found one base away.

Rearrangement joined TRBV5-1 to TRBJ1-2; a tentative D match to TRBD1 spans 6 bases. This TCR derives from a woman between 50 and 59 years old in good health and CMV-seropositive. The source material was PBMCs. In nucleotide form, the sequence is TGCGCCAGCAGCTTGGATCCAGGGGACGGCTACACCTTC. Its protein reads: CASSLDPGDGYTF.